The source of this TCR beta chain is a study of early T cells in non-severe SARS-CoV-2 infection. The overall study: Investigators sequenced bulk RNA drawn from unsorted whole blood, and chains remained unpaired.

Regarding the study as a whole: CD4 and private specificities were missed by VDJdb matching, which favored anti-spike CD8 responses.

Unique molecular identifiers were added to individual cDNA molecules. Each CDR3 protein is one row after TCRdb ran MiXCR on the 5' RACE reads. The data show over 55,000 distinct CDR3 sequences, 8% to 10% seen once. V was cut by 3 bases and J by 7 bases, with 19 bases left in between. The V gene's germline CDR1 is MNHNS and CDR2 SASEGT. This CDR3 comprises 15 residues. This clonotype has just a few counts. Its specificity is unknown. Sequenced material: whole blood. The source of this sequence is an adult who was a healthcare worker with PCR-confirmed SARS-CoV-2 infection or an uninfected control (not recorded which). The chain is built from TRBV6-1 and TRBJ2-7, with D perhaps given as TRBD1 or TRBD2 (5 bases each). Here the CDR3 DNA reads TGTGCCAGCAGTGAGAACCCGGGACCGCCAGGGGAGCAGTACGTC. As protein: CASSENPGPPGEQYV.